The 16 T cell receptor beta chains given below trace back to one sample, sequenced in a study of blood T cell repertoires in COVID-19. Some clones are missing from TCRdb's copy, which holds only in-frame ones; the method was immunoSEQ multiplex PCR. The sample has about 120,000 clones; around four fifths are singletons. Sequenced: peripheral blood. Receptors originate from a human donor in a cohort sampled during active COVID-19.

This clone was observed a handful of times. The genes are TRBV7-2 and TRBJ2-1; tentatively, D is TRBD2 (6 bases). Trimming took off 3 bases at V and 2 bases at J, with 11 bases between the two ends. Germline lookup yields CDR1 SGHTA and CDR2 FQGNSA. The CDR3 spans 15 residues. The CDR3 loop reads CASSFSGTTYNEQFF. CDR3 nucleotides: TGTGCCAGCAGCTTTAGCGGTACCACCTACAATGAGCAGTTCTTC. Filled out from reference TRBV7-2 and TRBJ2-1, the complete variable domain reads GAGVSQSPSNKVTEKGKDVELRCDPISGHTALYWYRQSLGQGLEFLIYFQGNSAPDKSGLPSDRFSAERTGGSVSTLTIQRTQQEDSAVYLCASSFSGTTYNEQFFGPGTRLTVL.

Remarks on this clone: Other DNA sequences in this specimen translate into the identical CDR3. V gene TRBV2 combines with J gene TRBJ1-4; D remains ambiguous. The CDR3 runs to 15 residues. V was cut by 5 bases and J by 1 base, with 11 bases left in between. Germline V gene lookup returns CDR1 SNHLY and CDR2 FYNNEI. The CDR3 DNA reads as TGTGCCAGCAGTTTAACCGGGGTAACTAATGAAAAACTGTTTTTT. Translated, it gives CASSLTGVTNEKLFF.

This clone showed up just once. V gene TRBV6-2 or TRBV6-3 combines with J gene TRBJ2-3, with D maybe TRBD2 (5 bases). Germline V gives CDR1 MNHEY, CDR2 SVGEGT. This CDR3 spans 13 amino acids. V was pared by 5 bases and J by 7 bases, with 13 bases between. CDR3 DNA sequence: TGTGCCAGCAGTCGCCCCCCCGGGAATACGCAGTATTTT. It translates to CASSRPPGNTQYF.

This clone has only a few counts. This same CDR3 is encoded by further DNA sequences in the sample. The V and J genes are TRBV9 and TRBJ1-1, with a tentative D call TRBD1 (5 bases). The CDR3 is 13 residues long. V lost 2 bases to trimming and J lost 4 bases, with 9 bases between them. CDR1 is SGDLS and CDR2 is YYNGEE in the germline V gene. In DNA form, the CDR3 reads TGTGCCAGCAGCGTCCAGGGTGGCACTGAAGCTTTCTTT. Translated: CASSVQGGTEAFF.

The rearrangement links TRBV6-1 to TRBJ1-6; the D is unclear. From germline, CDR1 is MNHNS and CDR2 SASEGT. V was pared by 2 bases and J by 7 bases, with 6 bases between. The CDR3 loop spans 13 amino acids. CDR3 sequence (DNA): TGTGCCAGCAGTGAAAGAGAGAATTCACCCCTCCACTTT. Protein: CASSERENSPLHF.

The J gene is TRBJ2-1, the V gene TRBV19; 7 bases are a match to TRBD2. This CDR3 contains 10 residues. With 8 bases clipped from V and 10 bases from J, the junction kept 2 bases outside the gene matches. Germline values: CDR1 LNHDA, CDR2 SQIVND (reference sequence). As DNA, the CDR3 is TGTGCCAGTGGGGGAGGGGAGCAGTTCTTC. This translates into CASGGGEQFF.

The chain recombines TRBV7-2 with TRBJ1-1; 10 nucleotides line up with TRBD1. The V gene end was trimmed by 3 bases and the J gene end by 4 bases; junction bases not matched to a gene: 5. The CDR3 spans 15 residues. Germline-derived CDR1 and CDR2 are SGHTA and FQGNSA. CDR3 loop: CASSFMTGGVTEAFF. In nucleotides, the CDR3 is TGTGCCAGCAGCTTTATGACAGGGGGCGTCACTGAAGCTTTCTTT.

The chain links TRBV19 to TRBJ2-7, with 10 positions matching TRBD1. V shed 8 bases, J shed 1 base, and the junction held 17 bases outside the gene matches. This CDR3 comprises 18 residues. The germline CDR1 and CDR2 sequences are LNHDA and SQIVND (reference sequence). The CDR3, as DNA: TGTGCCAGTGGGAACGCCGGGACAGGGGCTCTCCTATCCTACGAGCAGTACTTC. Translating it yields CASGNAGTGALLSYEQYF.

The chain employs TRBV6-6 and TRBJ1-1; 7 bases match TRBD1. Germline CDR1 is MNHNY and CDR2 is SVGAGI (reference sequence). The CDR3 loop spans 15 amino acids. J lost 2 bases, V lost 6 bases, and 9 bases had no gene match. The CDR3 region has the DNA TGTGCCAGCAGGGAGACAGGGAGGCCCAACACTGAAGCTTTCTTT. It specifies CASRETGRPNTEAFF.

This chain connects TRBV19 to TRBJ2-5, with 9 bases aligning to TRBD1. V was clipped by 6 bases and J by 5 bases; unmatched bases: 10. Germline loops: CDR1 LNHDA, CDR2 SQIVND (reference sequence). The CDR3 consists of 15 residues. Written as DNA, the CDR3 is TGTGCCAGTAGCCCCGGGACAGGGAAGGCGGAGACCCAGTACTTC. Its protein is CASSPGTGKAETQYF.

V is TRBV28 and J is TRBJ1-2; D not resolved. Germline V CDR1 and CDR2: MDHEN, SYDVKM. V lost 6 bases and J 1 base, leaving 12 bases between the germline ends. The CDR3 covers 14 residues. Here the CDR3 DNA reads TGTGCCAGCAGCCCCCCCGCAGATAACTATGGCTACACCTTC. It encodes CASSPPADNYGYTF.

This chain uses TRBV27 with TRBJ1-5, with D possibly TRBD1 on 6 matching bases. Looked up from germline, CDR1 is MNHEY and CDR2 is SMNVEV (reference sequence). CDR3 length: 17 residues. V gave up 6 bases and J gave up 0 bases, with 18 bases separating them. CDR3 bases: TGTGCCAGCAGGCCGGGCGGACAGCTTTATAGCAATCAGCCCCAGCATTTT. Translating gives CASRPGGQLYSNQPQHF.

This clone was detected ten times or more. CDR3 DNA: TGTGCCAGCAGTGATTTCCCAGGGGGCAGGGATGAAAAACTGTTTTTT. Its protein product is CASSDFPGGRDEKLFF. V usage is TRBV6-4 and J usage is TRBJ1-4, with TRBD1 matching over 8 bases. Unmatched junction bases numbered 9, after V lost 3 bases and J lost 6 bases. CDR1 is MRHNA, CDR2 SNTAGT, per germline. The CDR3 loop spans 16 amino acids.

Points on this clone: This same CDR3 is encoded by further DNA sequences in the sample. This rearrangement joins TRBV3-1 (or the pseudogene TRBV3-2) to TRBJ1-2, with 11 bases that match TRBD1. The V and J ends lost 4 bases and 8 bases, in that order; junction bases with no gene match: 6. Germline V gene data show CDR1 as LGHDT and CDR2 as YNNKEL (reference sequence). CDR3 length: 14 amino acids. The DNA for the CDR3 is TGTGCCAGCAGCCCCGGACAGGGGGCGGGCGGCTACACCTTC. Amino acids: CASSPGQGAGGYTF.

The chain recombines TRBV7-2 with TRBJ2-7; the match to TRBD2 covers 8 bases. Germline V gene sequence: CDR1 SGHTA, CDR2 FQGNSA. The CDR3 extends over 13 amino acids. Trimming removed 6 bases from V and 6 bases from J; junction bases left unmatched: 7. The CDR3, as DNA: TGTGCCAGCAGTTCGCTCGGGGGGGGCGAGCAGTACTTC. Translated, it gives CASSSLGGGEQYF.

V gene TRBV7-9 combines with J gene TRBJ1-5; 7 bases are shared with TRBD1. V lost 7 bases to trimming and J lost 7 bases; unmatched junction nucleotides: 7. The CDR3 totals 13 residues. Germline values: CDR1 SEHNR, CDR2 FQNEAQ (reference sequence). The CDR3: CASTGTVGQPQHF. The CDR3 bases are TGTGCCAGCACCGGGACAGTTGGACAGCCCCAGCATTTT.